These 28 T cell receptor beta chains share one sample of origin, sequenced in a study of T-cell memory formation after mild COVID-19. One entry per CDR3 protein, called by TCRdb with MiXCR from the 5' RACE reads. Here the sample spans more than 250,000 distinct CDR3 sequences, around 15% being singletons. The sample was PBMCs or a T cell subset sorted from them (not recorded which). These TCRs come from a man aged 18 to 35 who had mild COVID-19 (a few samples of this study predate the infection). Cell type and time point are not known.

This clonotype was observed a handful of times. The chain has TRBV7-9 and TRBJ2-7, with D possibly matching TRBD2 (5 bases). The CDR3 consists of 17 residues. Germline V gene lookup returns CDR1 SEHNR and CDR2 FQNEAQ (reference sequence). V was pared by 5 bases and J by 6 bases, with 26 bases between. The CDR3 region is CASSPLRADPRVGEQYV. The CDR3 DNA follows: TGTGCCAGCAGCCCCCTGAGGGCCGACCCACGGGTTGGCGAGCAGTACGTC.

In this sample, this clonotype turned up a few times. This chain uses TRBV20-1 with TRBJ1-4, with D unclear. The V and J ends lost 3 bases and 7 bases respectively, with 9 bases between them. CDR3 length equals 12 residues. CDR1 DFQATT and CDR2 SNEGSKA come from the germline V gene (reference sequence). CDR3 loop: CSASDFGEKLFF. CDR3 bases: TGCAGTGCTAGTGATTTTGGTGAAAAACTGTTTTTT.

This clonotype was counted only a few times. The CDR3 nucleotides are TGTGCCAGCAGCCCCCCAGGGGGCAGAGCTTTCTTT. Protein: CASSPPGGRAFF. The chain has TRBV7-2 and TRBJ1-1; 8 nucleotides agree with TRBD1. The CDR3 covers 12 residues. Germline assignment: CDR1 SGHTA and CDR2 FQGNSA. The ends lost 5 bases at V and 10 bases at J; junction bases unmatched: 6.

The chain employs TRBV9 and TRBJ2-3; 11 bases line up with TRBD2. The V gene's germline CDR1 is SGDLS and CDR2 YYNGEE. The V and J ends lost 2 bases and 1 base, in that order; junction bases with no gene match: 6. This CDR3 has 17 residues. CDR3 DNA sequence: TGTGCCAGCAGCGTGGTTAGCGGGGGGGCTGGCACAGATACGCAGTATTTT. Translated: CASSVVSGGAGTDTQYF.

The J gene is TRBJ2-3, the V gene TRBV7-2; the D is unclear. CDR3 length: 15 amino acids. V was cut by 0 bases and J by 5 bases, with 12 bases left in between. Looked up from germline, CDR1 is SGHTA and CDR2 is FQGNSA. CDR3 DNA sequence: TGTGCCAGCAGCTTAGCACGGGCTATGCGAGATACGCAGTATTTT. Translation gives CASSLARAMRDTQYF.

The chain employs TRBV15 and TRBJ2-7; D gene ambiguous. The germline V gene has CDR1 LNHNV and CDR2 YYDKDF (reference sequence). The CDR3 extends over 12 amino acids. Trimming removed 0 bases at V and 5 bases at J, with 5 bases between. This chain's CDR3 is CATSRDRNEQYV. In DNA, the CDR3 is TGTGCCACCAGCAGAGATAGAAACGAGCAGTACGTC.

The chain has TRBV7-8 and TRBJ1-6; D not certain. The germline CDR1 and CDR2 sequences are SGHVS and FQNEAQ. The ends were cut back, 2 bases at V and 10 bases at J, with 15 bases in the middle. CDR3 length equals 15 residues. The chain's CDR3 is CASSLFTPPSSPLHF. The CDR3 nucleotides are TGTGCCAGCAGCTTATTCACCCCCCCTAGCTCACCCCTCCACTTT. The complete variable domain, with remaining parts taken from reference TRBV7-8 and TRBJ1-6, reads GAGVSQSPRYKVAKRGQDVALRCDPISGHVSLFWYQQALGQGPEFLTYFQNEAQLDKSGLPSDRFFAERPEGSVSTLKIQRTQQEDSAVYLCASSLFTPPSSPLHFGNGTRLTVT.

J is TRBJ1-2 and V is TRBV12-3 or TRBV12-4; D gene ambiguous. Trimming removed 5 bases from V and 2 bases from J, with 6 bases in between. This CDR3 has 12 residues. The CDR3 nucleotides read TGTGCCAGCAGTCAGACGAACTATGGCTACACCTTC. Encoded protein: CASSQTNYGYTF.

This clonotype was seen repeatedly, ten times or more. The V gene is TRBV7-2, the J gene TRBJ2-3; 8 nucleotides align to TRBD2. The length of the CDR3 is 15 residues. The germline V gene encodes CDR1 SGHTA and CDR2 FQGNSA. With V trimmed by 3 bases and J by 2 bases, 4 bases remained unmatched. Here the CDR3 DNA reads TGTGCCAGCAGCTTCACGCGGGGGGCCACAGATACGCAGTATTTT. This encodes CASSFTRGATDTQYF.

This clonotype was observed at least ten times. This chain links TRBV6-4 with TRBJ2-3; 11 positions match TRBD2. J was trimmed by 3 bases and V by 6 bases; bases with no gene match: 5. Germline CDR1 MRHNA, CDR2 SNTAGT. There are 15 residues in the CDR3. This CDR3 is CASSTIAGGTDTQYF. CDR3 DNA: TGTGCCAGCAGCACCATAGCGGGGGGGACAGATACGCAGTATTTT.

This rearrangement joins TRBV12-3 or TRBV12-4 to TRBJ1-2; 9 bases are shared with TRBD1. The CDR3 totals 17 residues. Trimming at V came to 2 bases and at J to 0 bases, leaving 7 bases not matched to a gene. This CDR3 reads CASSLLGQGPSNYGYTF. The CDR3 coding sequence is TGTGCCAGCAGTTTATTGGGACAGGGACCATCTAACTATGGCTACACCTTC.

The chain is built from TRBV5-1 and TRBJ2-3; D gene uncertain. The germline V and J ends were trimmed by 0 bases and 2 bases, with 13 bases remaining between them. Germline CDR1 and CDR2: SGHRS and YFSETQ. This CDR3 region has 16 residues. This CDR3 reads CASSLGVGVNTDTQYF. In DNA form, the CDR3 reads TGCGCCAGCAGCTTGGGGGTAGGCGTGAACACAGATACGCAGTATTTT.

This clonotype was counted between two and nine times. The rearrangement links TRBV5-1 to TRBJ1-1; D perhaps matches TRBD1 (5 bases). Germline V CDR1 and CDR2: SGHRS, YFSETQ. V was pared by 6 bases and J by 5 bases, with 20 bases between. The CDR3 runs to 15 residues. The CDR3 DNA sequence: TGCGCCAGCACTCTTGGGGCCGGGACTTTGACTGAAGCTTTCTTT. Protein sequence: CASTLGAGTLTEAFF.

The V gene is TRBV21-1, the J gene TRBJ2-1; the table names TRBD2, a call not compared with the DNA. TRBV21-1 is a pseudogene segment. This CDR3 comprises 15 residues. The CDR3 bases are TGTGCCAGGCTCTCGGGACTAGCGGGGTACAATGAGCAGTTCTTC. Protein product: CARLSGLAGYNEQFF.

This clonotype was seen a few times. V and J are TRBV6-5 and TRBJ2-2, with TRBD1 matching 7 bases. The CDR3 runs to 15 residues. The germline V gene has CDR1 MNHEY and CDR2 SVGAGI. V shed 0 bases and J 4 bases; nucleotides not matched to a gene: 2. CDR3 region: CASSYSDRTTGELFF. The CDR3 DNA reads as TGTGCCAGCAGTTACTCGGACAGGACCACCGGGGAGCTGTTTTTT.

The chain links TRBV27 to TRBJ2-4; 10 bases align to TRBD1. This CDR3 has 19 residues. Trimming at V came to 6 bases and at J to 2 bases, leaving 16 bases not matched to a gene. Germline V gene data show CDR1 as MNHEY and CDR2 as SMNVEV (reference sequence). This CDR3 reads CASRNADSGTGVSKNIQYF. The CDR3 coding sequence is TGTGCCAGCAGGAATGCTGACTCCGGGACAGGGGTCTCCAAAAACATTCAGTACTTC.

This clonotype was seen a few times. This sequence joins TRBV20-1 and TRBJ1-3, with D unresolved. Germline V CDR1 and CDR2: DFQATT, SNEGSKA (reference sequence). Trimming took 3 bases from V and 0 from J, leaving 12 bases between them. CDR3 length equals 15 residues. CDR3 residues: CSASGPPSSGNTIYF. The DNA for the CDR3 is TGCAGTGCTAGTGGCCCGCCTAGCTCTGGAAACACCATATATTTT.

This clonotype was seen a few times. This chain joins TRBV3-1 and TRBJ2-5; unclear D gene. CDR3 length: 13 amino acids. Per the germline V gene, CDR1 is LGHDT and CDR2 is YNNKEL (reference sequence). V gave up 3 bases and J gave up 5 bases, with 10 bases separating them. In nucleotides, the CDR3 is TGTGCCAGCAGCCATCTCTCAGAGGAGACCCAGTACTTC. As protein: CASSHLSEETQYF.

The CDR3 nucleotides are TGTGCCAGCAGTATTGGGCAGGGGATTAGCTATGGCTACACCTTC. As protein: CASSIGQGISYGYTF. This sequence joins TRBV6-5 and TRBJ1-2; a possible D gene is TRBD1 (6 bases). The CDR3 is 15 amino acids. V lost 5 bases to trimming and J lost 4 bases, with 17 bases between them. Germline CDR1 is MNHEY and CDR2 is SVGAGI.

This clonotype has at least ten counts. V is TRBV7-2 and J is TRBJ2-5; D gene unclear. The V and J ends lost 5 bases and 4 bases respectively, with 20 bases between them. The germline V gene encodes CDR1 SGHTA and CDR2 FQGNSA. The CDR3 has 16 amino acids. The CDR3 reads CASSPARSVLGETQYF. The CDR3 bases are TGTGCCAGCAGCCCAGCCCGGTCGGTTTTGGGAGAGACCCAGTACTTC.

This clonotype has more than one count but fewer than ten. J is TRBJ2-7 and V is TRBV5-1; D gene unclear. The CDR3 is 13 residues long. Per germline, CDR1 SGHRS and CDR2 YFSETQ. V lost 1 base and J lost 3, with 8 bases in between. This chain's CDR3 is CASSLIDGYEQYF. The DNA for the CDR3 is TGCGCCAGCAGCTTGATCGATGGCTACGAGCAGTACTTC.

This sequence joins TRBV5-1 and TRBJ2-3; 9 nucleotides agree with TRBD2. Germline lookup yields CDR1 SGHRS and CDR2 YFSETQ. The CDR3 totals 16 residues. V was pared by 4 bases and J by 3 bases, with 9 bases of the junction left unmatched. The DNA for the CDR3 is TGCGCCAGCAGCCCGTCCGCGAGCGGGAGGACAGATACGCAGTATTTT. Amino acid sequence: CASSPSASGRTDTQYF.

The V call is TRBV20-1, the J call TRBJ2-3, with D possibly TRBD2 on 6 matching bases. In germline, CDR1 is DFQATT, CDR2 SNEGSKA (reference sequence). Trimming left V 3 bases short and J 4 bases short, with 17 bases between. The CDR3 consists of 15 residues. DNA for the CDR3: TGCAGTGCTAGGACGGGAGCGGGCGTGGCAGATACGCAGTATTTT. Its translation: CSARTGAGVADTQYF.

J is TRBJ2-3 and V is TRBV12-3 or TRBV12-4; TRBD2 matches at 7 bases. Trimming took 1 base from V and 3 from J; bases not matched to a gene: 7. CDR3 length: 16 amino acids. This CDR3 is CASSLVPPAGTDTQYF. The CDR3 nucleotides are TGTGCCAGCAGTTTAGTTCCCCCAGCGGGAACAGATACGCAGTATTTT.

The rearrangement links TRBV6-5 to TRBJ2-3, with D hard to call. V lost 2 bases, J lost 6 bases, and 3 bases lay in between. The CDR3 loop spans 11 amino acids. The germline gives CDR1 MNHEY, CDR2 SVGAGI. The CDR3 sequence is CASSYADTQYF. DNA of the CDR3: TGTGCCAGCAGTTACGCCGATACGCAGTATTTT.

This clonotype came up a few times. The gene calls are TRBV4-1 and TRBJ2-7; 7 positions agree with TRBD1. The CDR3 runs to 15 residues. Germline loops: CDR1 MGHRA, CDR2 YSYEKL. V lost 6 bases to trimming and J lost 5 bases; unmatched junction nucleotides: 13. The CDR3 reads CASSHHGTARDEQYF. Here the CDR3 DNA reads TGCGCCAGCAGTCACCACGGGACAGCCAGGGACGAGCAGTACTTC.

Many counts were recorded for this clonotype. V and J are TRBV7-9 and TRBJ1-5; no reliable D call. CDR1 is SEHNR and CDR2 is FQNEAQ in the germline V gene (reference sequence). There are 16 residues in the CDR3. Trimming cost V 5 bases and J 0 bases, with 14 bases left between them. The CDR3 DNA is TGTGCCAGCAGCATACAGCGAGGCTTTAGCAATCAGCCCCAGCATTTT. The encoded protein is CASSIQRGFSNQPQHF.

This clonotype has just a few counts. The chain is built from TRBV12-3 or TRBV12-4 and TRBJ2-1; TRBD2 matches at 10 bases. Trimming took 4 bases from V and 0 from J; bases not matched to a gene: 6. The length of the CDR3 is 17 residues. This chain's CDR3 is CASSSTSGAYSYNEQFF. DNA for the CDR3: TGTGCCAGCAGTTCAACTAGCGGGGCCTACTCCTACAATGAGCAGTTCTTC.